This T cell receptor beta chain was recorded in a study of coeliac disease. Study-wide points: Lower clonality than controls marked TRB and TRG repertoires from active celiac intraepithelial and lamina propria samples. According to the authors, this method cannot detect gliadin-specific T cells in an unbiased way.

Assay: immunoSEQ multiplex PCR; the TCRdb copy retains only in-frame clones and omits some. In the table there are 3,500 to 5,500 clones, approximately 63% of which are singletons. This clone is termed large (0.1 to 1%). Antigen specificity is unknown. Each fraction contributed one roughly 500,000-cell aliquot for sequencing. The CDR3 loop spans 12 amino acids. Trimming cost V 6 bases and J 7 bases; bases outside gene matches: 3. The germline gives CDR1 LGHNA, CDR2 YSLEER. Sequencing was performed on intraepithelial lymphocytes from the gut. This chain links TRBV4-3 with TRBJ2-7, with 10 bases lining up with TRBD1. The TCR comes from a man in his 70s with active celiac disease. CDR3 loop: CASRGTGDEQYF. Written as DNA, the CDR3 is TGCGCCAGCAGGGGGACAGGGGATGAGCAGTACTTC.